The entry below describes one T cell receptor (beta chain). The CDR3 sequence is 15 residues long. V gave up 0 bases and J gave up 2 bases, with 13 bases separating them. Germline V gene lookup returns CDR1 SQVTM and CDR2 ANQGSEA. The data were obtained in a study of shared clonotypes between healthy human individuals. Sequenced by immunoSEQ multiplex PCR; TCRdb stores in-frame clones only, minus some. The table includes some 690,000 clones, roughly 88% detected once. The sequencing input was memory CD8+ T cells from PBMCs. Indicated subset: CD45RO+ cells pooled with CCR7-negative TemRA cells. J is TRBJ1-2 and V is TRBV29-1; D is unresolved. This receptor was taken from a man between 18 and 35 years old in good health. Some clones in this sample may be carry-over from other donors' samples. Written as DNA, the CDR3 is TGCAGCGTTGAAGAGGGCCGGCAGCTAAACTATGGCTACACCTTC. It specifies CSVEEGRQLNYGYTF.